Sequencing of this TCR beta chain was carried out in a study of blood T cell repertoires in COVID-19. The overall study: The United States, Italy and Spain provided the acute and convalescent COVID-19 samples. Nucleic acid was either cDNA or gDNA, and it came from T cells, B-cell-depleted T cells, or PBMCs.

Study processing details: By means of reference gene primer amplification, nucleated cell counts were estimated. The assay was immunoSEQ multiplex PCR, and TCRdb's table has in-frame clones only and misses some. V and J calls and clone size are given by that table; D and trimming were obtained from the DNA. The profile covers 70,000 to 90,000 clones, with approximately 86% appearing a single time and roughly 8% taken by the ten largest. This CDR3 comprises 15 residues. Per the germline V gene, CDR1 is SGHDT and CDR2 is YYEEEE. The V end lost 4 bases, the J end lost 0 bases, and 11 bases lay between the germline ends.

The clonotype was recovered from a man aged 80 or over with active or convalescent COVID-19. The rearrangement links TRBV5-6 to TRBJ2-4; D call uncertain. The sequencing sample was made of peripheral blood. The CDR3 is CASSAIMLAKNIQYF. In DNA form, the CDR3 reads TGTGCCAGCAGCGCGATAATGCTAGCCAAAAACATTCAGTACTTC.